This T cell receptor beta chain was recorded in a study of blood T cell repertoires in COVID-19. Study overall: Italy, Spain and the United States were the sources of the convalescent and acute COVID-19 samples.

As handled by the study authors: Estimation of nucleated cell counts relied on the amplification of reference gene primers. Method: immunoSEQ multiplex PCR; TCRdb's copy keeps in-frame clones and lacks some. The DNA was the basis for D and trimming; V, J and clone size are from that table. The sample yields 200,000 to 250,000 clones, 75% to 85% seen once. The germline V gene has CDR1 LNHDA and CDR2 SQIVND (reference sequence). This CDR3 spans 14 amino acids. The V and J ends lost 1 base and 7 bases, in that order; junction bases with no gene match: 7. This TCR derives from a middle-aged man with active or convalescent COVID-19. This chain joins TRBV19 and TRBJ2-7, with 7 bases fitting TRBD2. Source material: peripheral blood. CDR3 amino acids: CASSIAGGPREQYF. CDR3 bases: TGTGCCAGTAGTATAGCGGGAGGCCCCCGGGAGCAGTACTTC.